This is a list of T cell receptor beta chains from one sample in a study of T cell changes during pregnancy in multiple sclerosis. TCRdb's copy holds only in-frame clones and misses some; the assay was immunoSEQ multiplex PCR. The sample lists around 25,000 clones, around four fifths occurring once. The material was CD8+ T cells from peripheral blood mononuclear cells, obtained in the first trimester of pregnancy. Every receptor here comes from a female donor in good health, enrolled as a control in a pregnancy study. Each CDR3 is given with its conserved first and last residue. A D gene is named only where the DNA matches it firmly. Clone size is not always given. Where it is, it says once, few, many or a class for expanded clones.

. | TRBJ1-5 | TRBV9 | . | CASSVSDSNQPQHF | TGTGCCAGCAGCGTGTCAGATAGCAATCAGCCCCAGCATTTT
. | TRBJ1-1 | TRBV9 | . | CASSVTGHLNTEAFF | TGTGCCAGCAGCGTCACGGGACACTTGAACACTGAAGCTTTCTTT
TRBD1 | TRBJ2-7 | TRBV4-1 | . | CASSQEDLGQGHEQYF | TGCGCCAGCAGCCAAGAAGATCTCGGACAGGGACACGAGCAGTACTTC
. | TRBJ1-2 | TRBV27 | once | CASSLTVNYGYTF | TGTGCCAGCAGTTTGACAGTTAACTATGGCTACACCTTC
TRBD1 | TRBJ2-5 | TRBV5-1 | . | CASSPTGGRETQYF | TGCGCCAGCAGCCCGACAGGGGGAAGGGAGACCCAGTACTTC
TRBD1 | TRBJ2-2 | TRBV10-3 | . | CAIDRGDGGTGELFF | TGTGCCATTGACAGGGGAGATGGTGGCACCGGGGAGCTGTTTTTT
. | TRBJ2-3 | TRBV7-8 | . | CASSSRRAGIDTQYF | TGTGCCAGCAGCTCCCGGAGGGCCGGTATAGATACGCAGTATTTT
. | TRBJ2-7 | TRBV5-1 | . | CASSLAGEQYF | TGCGCCAGCAGCTTGGCGGGCGAGCAGTACTTC
. | TRBJ1-1 | TRBV6-6 | . | CASSSGGLNTEAFF | TGTGCCAGCAGTTCGGGGGGTTTGAACACTGAAGCTTTCTTT
TRBD2 | TRBJ2-1 | TRBV27 | . | CASSLSGGSDYNEQFF | TGTGCCAGCAGTTTATCGGGGGGGAGCGACTACAATGAGCAGTTCTTC
TRBD2 | TRBJ2-1 | TRBV6-1 | . | CASSRGLAGVNEQFF | TGTGCCAGCAGTCGCGGACTAGCGGGAGTCAATGAGCAGTTCTTC
. | TRBJ1-2 | TRBV10-3 | . | CASRDTWGYGYTF | TGTGCCTCTCGGGACACTTGGGGCTATGGCTACACCTTC
. | TRBJ1-3 | TRBV9 | once | CASSVDWGGSGNTIYF | TGTGCCAGCAGCGTAGATTGGGGAGGCTCTGGAAACACCATATATTTT
TRBD1 | TRBJ2-2 | TRBV5-1 | . | CASSHRGGELFF | TGCGCCAGCAGCCACAGGGGCGGGGAGCTGTTTTTT
. | TRBJ2-7 | TRBV27 | . | CASSSTGRGGYEQYF | TGTGCCAGCAGCTCTACTGGCAGGGGAGGGTACGAGCAGTACTTC
TRBD1 | TRBJ2-3 | TRBV6-1 | . | CASKGDRDTDTQYF | TGTGCCAGCAAGGGGGACAGGGACACAGATACGCAGTATTTT
. | TRBJ2-3 | TRBV1 | . | CTSSQEAGGRWNTQYF | TGCACCAGCAGCCAAGAAGCGGGGGGGCGGTGGAATACGCAGTATTTT
TRBD1 | TRBJ2-3 | TRBV10-3 | . | CAISGRGTHTDTQYF | TGTGCCATCAGTGGCAGGGGGACCCACACAGATACGCAGTATTTT
. | TRBJ2-1 | TRBV5-1 | . | CASSLSFNEQFF | TGCGCCAGCAGCCTCTCGTTCAATGAGCAGTTCTTC
. | TRBJ1-1 | TRBV11-2 | . | CASSPRQVTTEAFF | TGTGCCAGCAGCCCTCGACAGGTGACCACTGAAGCTTTCTTT
TRBD2 | TRBJ2-5 | TRBV9 | . | CASSVVAGNQETQYF | TGTGCCAGCAGCGTCGTAGCGGGGAACCAAGAGACCCAGTACTTC
. | TRBJ1-2 | TRBV7-6 | few | CASSPPGASGYTF | TGTGCCAGCAGCCCGCCGGGAGCTAGTGGCTACACCTTC
TRBD2 | TRBJ2-5 | TRBV6-1 | . | CASSDLAGGSETQYF | TGTGCCAGCAGTGATCTAGCGGGGGGTAGCGAGACCCAGTACTTC
TRBD2 | TRBJ2-1 | TRBV2 | . | CASSTGTSGRRGEQFF | TGTGCCAGCAGTACCGGGACTAGCGGGAGGAGGGGTGAGCAGTTCTTC
TRBD1 | TRBJ2-5 | TRBV7-6 | . | CASSLTGARETQYF | TGTGCCAGCAGCTTGACAGGGGCCCGGGAGACCCAGTACTTC